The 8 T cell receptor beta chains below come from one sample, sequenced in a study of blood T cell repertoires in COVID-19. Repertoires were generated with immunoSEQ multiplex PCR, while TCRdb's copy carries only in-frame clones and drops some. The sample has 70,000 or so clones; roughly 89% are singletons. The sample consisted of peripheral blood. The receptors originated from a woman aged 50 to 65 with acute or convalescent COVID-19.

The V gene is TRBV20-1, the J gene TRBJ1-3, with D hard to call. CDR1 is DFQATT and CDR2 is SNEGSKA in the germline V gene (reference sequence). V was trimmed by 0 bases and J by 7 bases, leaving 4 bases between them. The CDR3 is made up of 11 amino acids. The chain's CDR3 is CSARERNTIYF. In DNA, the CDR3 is TGCAGTGCTAGAGAGAGGAACACCATATATTTT.

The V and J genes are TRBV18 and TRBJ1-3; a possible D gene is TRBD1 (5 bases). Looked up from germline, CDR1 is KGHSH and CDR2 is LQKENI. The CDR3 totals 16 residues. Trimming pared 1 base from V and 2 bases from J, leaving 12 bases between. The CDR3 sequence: CASSPQMNRPGNTIYF. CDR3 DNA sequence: TGTGCCAGCTCACCACAAATGAACAGGCCTGGAAACACCATATATTTT.

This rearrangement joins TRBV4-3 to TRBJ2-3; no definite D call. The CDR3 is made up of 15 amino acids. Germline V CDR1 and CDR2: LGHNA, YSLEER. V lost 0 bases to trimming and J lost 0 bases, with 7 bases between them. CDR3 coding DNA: TGCGCCAGCAGCCAAGATCCTCGGAGCACAGATACGCAGTATTTT. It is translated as CASSQDPRSTDTQYF.

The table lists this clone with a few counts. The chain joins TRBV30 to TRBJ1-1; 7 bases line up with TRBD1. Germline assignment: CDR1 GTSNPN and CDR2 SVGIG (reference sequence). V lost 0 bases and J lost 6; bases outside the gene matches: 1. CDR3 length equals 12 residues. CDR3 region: CAWSVGTAEAFF. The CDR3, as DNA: TGTGCCTGGAGTGTGGGGACAGCTGAAGCTTTCTTT.

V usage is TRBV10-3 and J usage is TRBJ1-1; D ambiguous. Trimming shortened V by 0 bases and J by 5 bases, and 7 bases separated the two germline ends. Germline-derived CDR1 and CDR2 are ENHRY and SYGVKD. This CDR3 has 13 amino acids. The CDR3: CAISESRKTEAFF. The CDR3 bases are TGTGCCATCAGTGAGTCGAGGAAAACTGAAGCTTTCTTT.

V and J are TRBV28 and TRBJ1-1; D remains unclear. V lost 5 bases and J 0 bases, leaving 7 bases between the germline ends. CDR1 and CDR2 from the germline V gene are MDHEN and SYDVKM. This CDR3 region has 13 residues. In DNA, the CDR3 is TGTGCCAGCAGTCCAATCATGAACACTGAAGCTTTCTTT. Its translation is CASSPIMNTEAFF.

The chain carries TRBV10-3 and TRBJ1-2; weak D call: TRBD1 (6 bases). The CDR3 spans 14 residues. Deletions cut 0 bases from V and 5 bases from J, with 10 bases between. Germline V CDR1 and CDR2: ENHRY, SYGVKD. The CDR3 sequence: CAISESGRGYGYTF. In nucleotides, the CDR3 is TGTGCCATCAGTGAGTCGGGAAGGGGGTATGGCTACACCTTC.

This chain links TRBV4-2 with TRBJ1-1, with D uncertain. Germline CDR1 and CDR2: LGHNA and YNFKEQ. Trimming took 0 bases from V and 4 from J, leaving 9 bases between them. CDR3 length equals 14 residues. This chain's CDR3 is CASSQDWARTEAFF. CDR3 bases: TGTGCCAGCAGCCAAGATTGGGCACGCACTGAAGCTTTCTTT.